These 3 T cell receptor beta chains came from one sample sequenced in a study of shared clonotypes between healthy human individuals. This table comes from immunoSEQ multiplex PCR, and its TCRdb copy is limited to in-frame clones, with some not included. The data show roughly 2,000,000 clones, 90% to 95% seen once. Naive-designated CD8 cells lacked CD45RO, were positively enriched for CCR7, and omitted terminally differentiated effector memory CD45RA+ cells. The material sequenced was naive CD8+ T cells from PBMCs. Every receptor here comes from a man aged 18 to 29 in good health. Some clones in this sample may be carry-over from other donors' samples.

The rearrangement uses TRBV27 and TRBJ2-7; D remains unclear. The V end lost 7 bases, the J end lost 2 bases, and 9 bases lay between the germline ends. Germline V lookup: CDR1 MNHEY, CDR2 SMNVEV (reference sequence). This CDR3 has 12 residues. The CDR3 region has the DNA TGTGCCAGCACTCCACGGGCCTACGAGCAGTACTTC. Translated, it gives CASTPRAYEQYF.

This chain uses TRBV10-3 with TRBJ1-1; D is unresolved. The CDR3 spans 14 residues. V shed 3 bases and J shed 0 bases, with 8 bases lying between them. Germline lookup yields CDR1 ENHRY and CDR2 SYGVKD. In DNA form, the CDR3 reads TGTGCCATCAGTGAAGCCAGCTTGAACACTGAAGCTTTCTTT. Its protein is CAISEASLNTEAFF.

The chain employs TRBV14 and TRBJ2-7; 7 nucleotides match TRBD1. Trimming removed 1 base from V and 0 bases from J; junction bases left unmatched: 6. Germline V lookup: CDR1 SGHDN, CDR2 FVKESK. The CDR3 covers 16 residues. CDR3 residues: CASSQGDRASSYEQYF. CDR3 bases: TGTGCCAGCAGCCAAGGAGACAGGGCTAGCTCCTACGAGCAGTACTTC. The full variable domain, its missing parts supplied by reference TRBV14 and TRBJ2-7, is EAGVTQFPSHSVIEKGQTVTLRCDPISGHDNLYWYRRVMGKEIKFLLHFVKESKQDESGMPNNRFLAERTGGTYSTLKVQPAELEDSGVYFCASSQGDRASSYEQYFGPGTRLTVT.